This entry lists 17 T cell receptor beta chains sequenced from one sample in a study of CD8+ T cells in alopecia areata. Extracted RNA was reverse transcribed into cDNA, the sequencing template. Profiling relied on immunoSEQ multiplex PCR, and the TCRdb table lists in-frame clones only, not all of them. The sample yields 140,000 to 150,000 clones, approximately 45% seen once. Sequencing used CD4+ T cells sorted from blood. Source of these receptors: a human donor with alopecia areata.

This clone was detected only once. This chain links TRBV28 with TRBJ1-5; perhaps TRBD1 as D (5 bases). Germline V gene sequence: CDR1 MDHEN, CDR2 SYDVKM. V was clipped by 4 bases and J by 7 bases, with 8 bases between them. This CDR3 region has 12 residues. CDR3: CASSYGDQPQHF. In DNA form, the CDR3 reads TGTGCCAGCAGTTATGGGGACCAGCCCCAGCATTTT.

The chain couples TRBV5-6 to TRBJ1-4; a weak D match, TRBD1 (6 bases). The ends were cut back, 3 bases at V and 5 bases at J, with 11 bases in the middle. The CDR3 runs 14 residues. Germline CDR1 reads SGHDT; CDR2 reads YYEEEE. This CDR3 is CASSYQGPNEKLFF. The CDR3 nucleotides are TGTGCCAGCAGCTACCAGGGGCCGAATGAAAAACTGTTTTTT.

In its sample, this clone was seen once. V is TRBV12-5 and J is TRBJ1-2, with no clear D. The CDR3 extends over 14 amino acids. From germline, CDR1 is LGHNT and CDR2 FRNRAP. V was cut by 0 bases and J by 2 bases, with 7 bases left in between. The CDR3 DNA reads TGTGCTAGTGGTTTGGTACCAGGAAACTATGGCTACACCTTC. Amino acids: CASGLVPGNYGYTF.

Only a few counts were recorded for this clone. The chain couples TRBV5-6 to TRBJ1-1; 7 nucleotides match TRBD1. The CDR3 extends over 13 amino acids. Germline CDR1 SGHDT, CDR2 YYEEEE. The junction had 4 bases not matched to a gene; V was cut back by 4 bases and J by 4 bases. CDR3 sequence reads: CASSTDRTTEAFF. As DNA, the CDR3 is TGTGCCAGCAGCACGGACAGGACCACTGAAGCTTTCTTT.

This chain connects TRBV20-1 to TRBJ2-7; D ambiguous. The V gene lost 3 bases and the J gene lost 3 bases, with 6 bases spanning the gap. Germline assignment: CDR1 DFQATT and CDR2 SNEGSKA (reference sequence). The CDR3 is 11 amino acids. The CDR3 DNA reads TGCAGTGCTAGCTGGGACTACGAGCAGTACTTC. Translation: CSASWDYEQYF.

The chain carries TRBV29-1 and TRBJ1-1; TRBD1 is a possible D gene (6 bases). V was trimmed by 7 bases and J by 6 bases, leaving 12 bases between them. The CDR3 is 11 amino acids. Germline assignment: CDR1 SQVTM and CDR2 ANQGSEA. CDR3 DNA: TGCAGCGGGCACAGGGCGGCTGAAGCTTTCTTT. Its translation: CSGHRAAEAFF.

This clone was detected only a few times. J is TRBJ2-3 and V is TRBV29-1; weak D call: TRBD1 (5 bases). V was pared by 6 bases and J by 0 bases, with 13 bases between. This CDR3 has 14 residues. Germline V gene data show CDR1 as SQVTM and CDR2 as ANQGSEA. The CDR3 bases are TGCAGCGTAGCGCAAGGGGTTAGCACAGATACGCAGTATTTT. Its protein is CSVAQGVSTDTQYF.

The genes are TRBV29-1 and TRBJ1-2; the match to TRBD1 covers 8 bases. V shed 8 bases and J 6 bases; nucleotides not matched to a gene: 5. Germline lookup yields CDR1 SQVTM and CDR2 ANQGSEA. This CDR3 region has 11 residues. The CDR3 here is CSFGQGHGYTF. CDR3 coding DNA: TGCAGCTTTGGACAGGGACATGGCTACACCTTC.

This chain links TRBV28 with TRBJ2-3; D is possibly TRBD2 (5 bases). There are 15 residues in the CDR3. Germline V lookup: CDR1 MDHEN, CDR2 SYDVKM. Between the trimmed V and J ends, which lost 5 bases and 1 base, there was a span of 13 bases. CDR3: CASSPAGSGTDTQYF. DNA of the CDR3: TGTGCCAGCAGTCCGGCGGGTTCCGGCACAGATACGCAGTATTTT.

Ten or more counts support this clone. CDR3 DNA sequence: TGTGCCAGCAGCTTAATGCAGGGGCAAACTGAAGCTTTCTTT. It yields the protein CASSLMQGQTEAFF. The V call is TRBV11-2, the J call TRBJ1-1; a weak D match, TRBD1 (6 bases). Germline V lookup: CDR1 SGHAT, CDR2 FQNNGV. The CDR3 is 14 residues long. V dropped 2 bases and J dropped 5 bases, with 12 bases sitting between them.

This clone has a handful of counts. V is TRBV7-9 and J is TRBJ1-4; 8 nucleotides agree with TRBD1. The V segment lost 5 bases and the J segment 7 bases; nucleotides outside the gene matches: 6. This CDR3 is built from 14 residues. Per germline, CDR1 SEHNR and CDR2 FQNEAQ (reference sequence). The CDR3 DNA reads as TGTGCCAGCAGCCCCGGACAGGGAGGTGAAAAACTGTTTTTT. Translation: CASSPGQGGEKLFF.

This clone was seen more than once but under ten times. The chain has TRBV6-6 and TRBJ1-1; no definite D call. The CDR3 has 13 residues. The V end was cut by 2 bases, the J end by 2 bases, with 6 bases between. Germline V gene sequence: CDR1 MNHNY, CDR2 SVGAGI (reference sequence). Here the CDR3 reads CASSYPQNTEAFF. CDR3 DNA sequence: TGTGCCAGCAGTTACCCTCAAAACACTGAAGCTTTCTTT.

CDR3 nucleotides: TGTGCCAGCAGCTTATCAACAGCCCAAGAGACCCAGTACTTC. It translates to CASSLSTAQETQYF. J is TRBJ2-5 and V is TRBV7-2; D unclear. The CDR3 is made up of 14 amino acids. The germline CDR1 and CDR2 sequences are SGHTA and FQGNSA. The V end lost 2 bases, the J end lost 1 base, and 8 bases lay between the germline ends.

This clone appeared once. This chain links TRBV7-3 with TRBJ2-6; D might be TRBD2 (6 bases). Trimming stripped 2 bases from V and 0 bases from J, with 8 bases between. This CDR3 contains 16 residues. Looked up from germline, CDR1 is SGHTA and CDR2 is FQGTGA. The CDR3 coding sequence is TGTGCCAGCAGCTTAGCGGGAAGCTCTGGGGCCAACGTCCTGACTTTC. This sequence encodes CASSLAGSSGANVLTF.

This clone has only a few counts. This chain links TRBV4-2 with TRBJ1-3; possible D gene TRBD1, 5 bases. This CDR3 has 14 amino acids. Germline V gene data show CDR1 as LGHNA and CDR2 as YNFKEQ. The V and J ends lost 4 bases and 2 bases respectively, with 9 bases between them. CDR3: CASSRGTTGNTIYF. For the CDR3, the DNA is TGTGCCAGCAGCCGCGGGACGACTGGAAACACCATATATTTT.

This clone has just one count. The CDR3 protein is CSVGPGNTEAFF. CDR3 in DNA: TGCAGCGTTGGCCCAGGGAACACTGAAGCTTTCTTT. The chain has TRBV29-1 and TRBJ1-1; D remains unclear. CDR3 length: 12 amino acids. The ends were cut back, 4 bases at V and 1 base at J, with 7 bases in the middle. Looked up from germline, CDR1 is SQVTM and CDR2 is ANQGSEA.

This clone was picked up one time. The J gene is TRBJ2-1, the V gene TRBV27, with a possible D match to TRBD1 (5 bases). Trimming pared 2 bases from V and 10 bases from J, leaving 6 bases between. The CDR3 is made up of 11 amino acids. Germline assignment: CDR1 MNHEY and CDR2 SMNVEV (reference sequence). CDR3: CASSLAGEQFF. CDR3 DNA: TGTGCCAGCAGTTTAGCAGGGGAGCAGTTCTTC.